These 30 T cell receptor beta chains were sequenced from one sample in a study of cytomegalovirus exposure and HLA in healthy donors. It was with 60 Vbeta and 13 Jbeta primers that the PCR ran. TCRdb keeps only in-frame clones here, not all; method: immunoSEQ multiplex PCR. The sample lists roughly 130,000 clones, around 83% occurring once. The sequenced material came from PBMCs. These receptors originate from a girl aged 2 to 10 in good health and CMV-seronegative.

This rearrangement joins TRBV11-3 to TRBJ2-1; 9 nucleotides align to TRBD1. The CDR3 consists of 15 residues. In germline, CDR1 is SGHNT, CDR2 YENEEA. V lost 5 bases to trimming and J lost 6 bases; unmatched junction nucleotides: 8. This CDR3 is CASSPRTGVSNEQFF. CDR3 in DNA: TGTGCCAGCAGCCCAAGGACAGGGGTTAGCAATGAGCAGTTCTTC.

This clone was picked up one time. The chain carries TRBV4-1 and TRBJ2-7; D unresolved. CDR1 and CDR2 (germline): MGHRA, YSYEKL. Trimming left V 3 bases short and J 1 base short, with 7 bases between. The CDR3 covers 13 residues. The CDR3 spells CASSQADSYEQYF. The CDR3 DNA sequence: TGCGCCAGCAGCCAGGCGGATTCCTACGAGCAGTACTTC.

The chain employs TRBV27 and TRBJ2-7, with 10 nucleotides matching TRBD2. Germline values: CDR1 MNHEY, CDR2 SMNVEV (reference sequence). The CDR3 runs 16 residues. With 4 bases clipped from V and 0 bases from J, the junction kept 6 bases outside the gene matches. The CDR3 spells CASSSTGTSVSYEQYF. The CDR3 DNA reads TGTGCCAGCAGTTCAACCGGGACTAGCGTCTCCTACGAGCAGTACTTC.

This clone was seen just once. The rearrangement uses TRBV12-2 and TRBJ2-3; TRBD1, the D gene given by the table, was not confirmed from the DNA. TRBV12-2 is classified as a pseudogene. This CDR3 has 18 amino acids. DNA of the CDR3: TGTGCAAGTCGCTGTCTACAGGGGGGCCCCTCTAGCACAGATACGCAGTATTTT. It translates to CASRCLQGGPSSTDTQYF.

V gene TRBV4-2 combines with J gene TRBJ2-2; 9 nucleotides align to TRBD1. The trim removed 0 bases at V and 14 bases at J, leaving 4 bases unmatched. The CDR3 spans 13 residues. Germline V CDR1 and CDR2: LGHNA, YNFKEQ. This CDR3 is CASSQDHRGQLFF. The CDR3 DNA reads TGTGCCAGCAGCCAAGATCACAGGGGGCAACTGTTTTTT.

This chain links TRBV27 with TRBJ2-3, with 14 bases matching TRBD2. CDR1 is MNHEY and CDR2 is SMNVEV in the germline V gene (reference sequence). CDR3 length: 17 residues. V shed 5 bases and J 2 bases; nucleotides not matched to a gene: 6. For the CDR3, the DNA is TGTGCCAGCAGTGGGGGACTAGCGGGAGCCCACACAGATACGCAGTATTTT. Translation: CASSGGLAGAHTDTQYF.

The J gene is TRBJ2-5, the V gene TRBV6-5; TRBD2 aligns across 8 bases. From germline, CDR1 is MNHEY and CDR2 SVGAGI. The V and J ends lost 5 bases and 1 base, in that order; junction bases with no gene match: 6. This CDR3 is 15 amino acids long. The CDR3 protein is CASSRGGYGQETQYF. DNA for the CDR3: TGTGCCAGCAGTCGGGGGGGATACGGCCAAGAGACCCAGTACTTC.

The V and J genes are TRBV4-2 and TRBJ2-3, with TRBD2 identical over 8 bases. J gave up 3 bases and V 0 bases, and 2 bases lay outside the gene matches. The CDR3 loop spans 15 amino acids. CDR1 and CDR2 (germline): LGHNA, YNFKEQ. This CDR3 is CASSQDGRATDTQYF. The CDR3 DNA sequence: TGTGCCAGCAGCCAAGACGGGAGGGCGACAGATACGCAGTATTTT.

This clone was counted a single time. V gene TRBV20-1 combines with J gene TRBJ1-4; perhaps TRBD1 as D (6 bases). This CDR3 region has 11 residues. Germline CDR1 DFQATT, CDR2 SNEGSKA (reference sequence). Trimming left V 6 bases short and J 10 bases short, with 12 bases between. The CDR3 bases are TGCAGTGCAACCAACAGGGCAAAACTGTTTTTT. This codes for CSATNRAKLFF.

The sample holds one count of this clone. This chain uses TRBV5-6 with TRBJ1-1, with a weak D call TRBD1 (6 bases). The CDR3 loop spans 15 amino acids. CDR1 and CDR2 from the germline V gene are SGHDT and YYEEEE. V lost 1 base to trimming and J lost 1 base, with 11 bases between them. This CDR3 reads CASSLYNRANTEAFF. The CDR3 DNA reads TGTGCCAGCAGCTTGTACAACAGGGCGAACACTGAAGCTTTCTTT.

The CDR3 bases are TGTGCCAGCAGCGCCCCCGGGACAGGGGACACCGGGGAGCTGTTTTTT. Translating gives CASSAPGTGDTGELFF. The chain uses TRBV9 and TRBJ2-2, with 10 bases matching TRBD1. Losses at the gene ends were 3 bases for V and 3 bases for J; bases not matched to a gene: 5. Germline V gene data show CDR1 as SGDLS and CDR2 as YYNGEE. The CDR3 has 16 residues.

Concerning this clone: An end of the junction differs from the germline gene, which may be a read error. Distinct nucleotide sequences in the sample also encode this CDR3. V and J are TRBV5-4 and TRBJ2-5, with 8 bases identical to TRBD2. Germline CDR1 and CDR2: SGHNT and YYREEE (reference sequence). The length of the CDR3 is 17 residues. The CDR3 here is CASSLWRGSGEKETQYF. The CDR3 DNA follows: TGTGCCAGCAGTCTTTGGCGAGGTAGCGGGGAAAAAGAAACCCAGTACTTC.

The chain carries TRBV5-6 and TRBJ1-2; D gene ambiguous. The CDR3 totals 13 residues. The V gene's germline CDR1 is SGHDT and CDR2 YYEEEE. With 1 base removed from V and 0 bases from J, the gap between germline ends came to 4 bases. The CDR3 DNA follows: TGTGCCAGCAGCTTGACAGCTAACTATGGCTACACCTTC. Encoded protein: CASSLTANYGYTF.

The CDR3 DNA reads TGTGCCAGCAAGTCGACTTTGACCTATGGCTACACCTTC. It is translated as CASKSTLTYGYTF. This chain joins TRBV2 and TRBJ1-2, with D hard to call. Germline V gene sequence: CDR1 SNHLY, CDR2 FYNNEI. CDR3 length: 13 residues. V dropped 7 bases and J dropped 4 bases, with 13 bases sitting between them.

The chain has TRBV15 and TRBJ2-5; 7 positions match TRBD1. The germline V gene encodes CDR1 LNHNV and CDR2 YYDKDF (reference sequence). This CDR3 is built from 14 residues. The V segment lost 3 bases and the J segment 3 bases; nucleotides outside the gene matches: 4. The CDR3 protein is CATSSGQGEETQYF. CDR3 nucleotides: TGTGCCACCAGCAGTGGCCAGGGGGAAGAGACCCAGTACTTC. Full variable domain (outside the CDR3, taken from reference TRBV15 and TRBJ2-5): DAMVIQNPRYQVTQFGKPVTLSCSQTLNHNVMYWYQQKSSQAPKLLFHYYDKDFNNEADTPDNFQSRRPNTSFCFLDIRSPGLGDTAMYLCATSSGQGEETQYFGPGTRLLVL.

CDR3 sequence (DNA): TGTGCCAGCAGCTTAGTTGGTAGTGCGGGGAGTGGGGCCAAAAACATTCAGTACTTC. Translated, it gives CASSLVGSAGSGAKNIQYF. This rearrangement joins TRBV7-2 to TRBJ2-4; D may be TRBD2 (6 bases). Between the trimmed V and J ends, which lost 1 base and 1 base, there was a span of 20 bases. Germline CDR1 reads SGHTA; CDR2 reads FQGNSA. The length of the CDR3 is 19 residues.

The rearrangement links TRBV11-2 to TRBJ2-7; D possibly corresponds to TRBD1 (6 bases). Trimming took off 6 bases at V and 1 base at J, with 10 bases between the two ends. This CDR3 comprises 13 residues. Germline values: CDR1 SGHAT, CDR2 FQNNGV. The CDR3 DNA is TGTGCCAGCAGTTACACAGGGTCCTACGAGCAGTACTTC. The encoded protein is CASSYTGSYEQYF.

There are a few counts of this clone. V and J are TRBV23-1 and TRBJ2-3, with 7 positions matching TRBD1. TRBV23-1 is an open reading frame, and its role is uncertain. The CDR3 length is 12 residues. The ends lost 6 bases at V and 6 bases at J; junction bases unmatched: 3. In DNA form, the CDR3 reads TGCGCCAGCAGAATGGACAGGGATACGCAGTATTTT. Its protein is CASRMDRDTQYF.

The sample holds one count of this clone. V gene TRBV27 combines with J gene TRBJ1-2; D is uncertain. Germline CDR1 is MNHEY and CDR2 is SMNVEV (reference sequence). The CDR3 covers 14 residues. V lost 3 bases and J 2 bases, leaving 10 bases between the germline ends. The CDR3 DNA sequence: TGTGCCAGCAGTTTCCTCGACACCAACTATGGCTACACCTTC. Protein product: CASSFLDTNYGYTF.

The chain joins TRBV10-2 to TRBJ2-7; D possibly corresponds to TRBD1 (6 bases). This CDR3 contains 12 residues. Looked up from germline, CDR1 is WSHSY and CDR2 is SAAADI. The V end lost 6 bases, the J end lost 4 bases, and 10 bases lay between the germline ends. The CDR3 sequence is CASRNRAYEQYF. In DNA form, the CDR3 reads TGCGCCAGCAGAAACAGGGCGTACGAGCAGTACTTC.

The V and J genes are TRBV10-3 and TRBJ2-7; tentatively, D is TRBD2 (6 bases). The ends were cut back, 7 bases at V and 7 bases at J, with 11 bases in the middle. The CDR3 sequence is 11 residues long. Per germline, CDR1 ENHRY and CDR2 SYGVKD. The CDR3 nucleotides are TGTGCCATCAAACAGGAGGGGGAGCAGTACTTC. Amino acid sequence: CAIKQEGEQYF.

The rearrangement links TRBV9 to TRBJ2-1; 7 nucleotides agree with TRBD2. Trimming took 4 bases from V and 1 from J; bases not matched to a gene: 8. The CDR3 is 16 residues long. Germline values: CDR1 SGDLS, CDR2 YYNGEE. CDR3 DNA: TGTGCCAGCAGCACGGGACTATCGGGGTCCTACAATGAGCAGTTCTTC. Translated, it gives CASSTGLSGSYNEQFF.

V is TRBV25-1 and J is TRBJ2-5; TRBD2 agrees at 10 bases. Judging by the DNA end, TRBJ2-7 fits better; the J call may be wrong. The CDR3 contains 15 residues. CDR1 is MGHDK, CDR2 SYGVNS, per germline. DNA for the CDR3: TGTGCCAGCAGTGAATCCCTAGCGGGGGCCTACGAGCAGTACTTC. Its translation: CASSESLAGAYEQYF.

This clone has a single count. This chain uses TRBV28 with TRBJ1-2; D is ambiguous. Deletions cut 6 bases from V and 5 bases from J, with 16 bases between. Germline CDR1 MDHEN, CDR2 SYDVKM. This CDR3 region has 14 residues. CDR3 sequence: CASSRTEGLYGYTF. CDR3 bases: TGTGCCAGCAGCCGCACGGAGGGCCTTTATGGCTACACCTTC.

The rearrangement links TRBV30 to TRBJ2-1; tentative D call: TRBD2 (5 bases). The CDR3 extends over 16 amino acids. V was shortened by 0 bases and J by 5 bases, with 17 bases between the two germline ends. Per germline, CDR1 GTSNPN and CDR2 SVGIG (reference sequence). The CDR3 DNA is TGTGCCTGGAGTGTACTAGGTCAATTACTTGACAATGAGCAGTTCTTC. Protein product: CAWSVLGQLLDNEQFF.

The chain employs TRBV7-6 and TRBJ1-4; 7 positions agree with TRBD1. Germline trimming cut 6 bases from V and 5 bases from J; bases unmatched to any gene: 12. This CDR3 spans 16 amino acids. From germline, CDR1 is SGHVS and CDR2 FNYEAQ. Written as DNA, the CDR3 is TGTGCCAGCAGTCGTACAGGGGAATTTTTCAATGAAAAACTGTTTTTT. Amino acid sequence: CASSRTGEFFNEKLFF.

This chain links TRBV28 with TRBJ1-1; the D gene is possibly TRBD1 (5 bases). The germline V gene encodes CDR1 MDHEN and CDR2 SYDVKM. The CDR3 loop spans 13 amino acids. Trimming removed 7 bases from V and 5 bases from J, with 14 bases in between. The CDR3 sequence is CASNVPGRTEAFF. CDR3 nucleotides: TGTGCCAGCAATGTCCCAGGGAGGACTGAAGCTTTCTTT.

V usage is TRBV7-9 and J usage is TRBJ1-2; no reliable D call. V lost 6 bases, J lost 4 bases, and 9 bases lay in between. This CDR3 is 12 amino acids long. CDR1 SEHNR and CDR2 FQNEAQ come from the germline V gene (reference sequence). The CDR3 loop is CASSLGSYGYTF. DNA of the CDR3: TGTGCCAGCAGTCTAGGTAGCTATGGCTACACCTTC.

The chain recombines TRBV28 with TRBJ1-1; TRBD1 is a possible D gene (6 bases). The CDR3 extends over 11 amino acids. Trimming took off 5 bases at V and 11 bases at J, with 12 bases between the two ends. CDR1 MDHEN and CDR2 SYDVKM come from the germline V gene. CDR3 sequence (DNA): TGTGCCAGCAGTCGACAGGCCTCTGCTTTCTTT. Protein sequence: CASSRQASAFF.

This chain links TRBV20-1 with TRBJ2-1; the D is unclear. CDR1 is DFQATT and CDR2 is SNEGSKA in the germline V gene (reference sequence). V lost 2 bases and J lost 9, with 8 bases in between. This CDR3 is 11 amino acids long. The CDR3: CSARRLGEQFF. DNA for the CDR3: TGCAGTGCTAGAAGACTTGGTGAGCAGTTCTTC.